A selection of T cell receptor beta chains follows, all from one sample in a study of blood T cell repertoires in COVID-19. The table came from immunoSEQ multiplex PCR; TCRdb's copy has only in-frame clones and leaves some out. The sample shows 51,000 or so clones, roughly four fifths of them seen only once. Sequenced sample: peripheral blood. The source is a woman of 80 years or more with COVID-19, enrolled during active disease. Both conserved end residues are part of each CDR3. Each record gives: clone size, J gene, D gene, V gene, CDR3 protein, CDR3 DNA. D genes are given only for firm matches. Clone size is stated in some rows and not others, as once, few, many or a class when expanded.

>.|TRBJ2-1|TRBD2|TRBV4-1
CASSQVTSGRLDEQFF
TGCGCCAGCAGCCAAGTGACTAGCGGGAGATTAGATGAGCAGTTCTTC
>few|TRBJ1-5|TRBD1|TRBV19
CASSIFGTEGWGNQPQHF
TGTGCCAGTAGTATTTTCGGGACAGAGGGTTGGGGCAATCAGCCCCAGCATTTT
>once|TRBJ2-5|.|TRBV4-1
CASSKGGHPQETQYF
TGCGCCAGCAGCAAGGGCGGGCACCCTCAAGAGACCCAGTACTTC
>.|TRBJ2-1|.|TRBV5-1
CASSPPTGTNEQFF
TGCGCCAGCAGCCCGCCGACAGGAACCAATGAGCAGTTCTTC
>.|TRBJ1-5|TRBD1|TRBV7-2
CASSLTGQGGYSNQPQHF
TGTGCCAGCAGCTTAACGGGACAGGGAGGGTATAGCAATCAGCCCCAGCATTTT
>.|TRBJ2-3|TRBD2|TRBV28
CASSFIGLAGVSTDTQYF
TGTGCCAGCAGTTTCATCGGTCTAGCGGGGGTTAGCACAGATACGCAGTATTTT
>.|TRBJ2-7|.|TRBV5-4
CASSLDRVEQYF
TGTGCCAGCAGCTTGGACCGGGTGGAGCAGTACTTC
>.|TRBJ1-1|.|TRBV7-8
CASSLTYNTEAFF
TGTGCCAGCAGCTTAACATATAACACTGAAGCTTTCTTT
>.|TRBJ2-7|TRBD1|TRBV6-5
CASRTGSYEQYF
TGTGCCAGCCGGACAGGGAGCTACGAGCAGTACTTC
>.|TRBJ2-7|.|TRBV12-5
CASGLGGSAREQYF
TGTGCTAGTGGTTTGGGGGGCTCTGCTCGGGAGCAGTACTTC
>.|TRBJ2-7|.|TRBV3-1/TRBV3-2
CASSQAPFHDEQYF
TGTGCCAGCAGCCAGGCTCCGTTTCATGACGAGCAGTACTTC
>few|TRBJ2-7|.|TRBV19
CASTLHWTWEYEQYF
TGTGCCAGTACCCTCCACTGGACTTGGGAATACGAGCAGTACTTC
>.|TRBJ2-7|.|TRBV28
CASSLYLESEQYF
TGTGCCAGCAGTTTATACCTAGAAAGCGAGCAGTACTTC